The present entry profiles one TCR beta chain with its context. Its antigen is currently unknown. This record comes from a study of identical twins. Every one of the donors was a healthy Caucasian. The CDR3 has 12 amino acids. The germline V and J ends were trimmed by 0 bases and 6 bases, with 5 bases remaining between them. Germline values: CDR1 SEHNR, CDR2 FQNEAQ (reference sequence). Each CDR3 protein gets one entry after TCRdb re-called the 5' RACE reads with MiXCR. Among about 450,000 distinct CDR3 sequences, roughly 18% were seen once, and the ten largest hold 10% to 15%. Study outcomes and limitations: Within twin pairs, the out-of-frame alpha sequences they shared showed excess low generation probability. Partly confounded zero-insertion analyses could result from invariant MAIT and iNKT cells. There were fewer insertions in abundant cord blood beta clonotypes, but memory repertoires showed no such pattern.

The sample comprised naive T cells sorted from blood. This receptor was obtained from a man between 45 and 60 years old in good health. The genes are TRBV7-9 and TRBJ2-5; no clear D. In DNA form, the CDR3 reads TGTGCCAGCAGCTTAGCGGTAAAGACCCAGTACTTC. Translated: CASSLAVKTQYF.